This T cell receptor (beta chain) was sequenced during a study of control samples from healthy donors and cancer patients. Sequencing was performed with immunoSEQ multiplex PCR; in TCRdb, only in-frame clones are kept and a portion is missing. There are 85,000 to 100,000 clones in the sample; 82% occur only once, and more than 1.5% lies in the top ten. This CDR3 comprises 17 residues. The genes are TRBV12-2 and TRBJ2-3; whether TRBD2, the table's D call, matches the DNA was not checked. TRBV12-2 is a pseudogene locus. This clonotype was obtained from a man between 60 and 70 years old in good health. Sequences were obtained from blood. This CDR3 is CASRHYGGRASTDTQYF. CDR3 nucleotides: TGTGCAAGTCGCCACTACGGCGGGCGGGCTAGCACAGATACGCAGTATTTT.